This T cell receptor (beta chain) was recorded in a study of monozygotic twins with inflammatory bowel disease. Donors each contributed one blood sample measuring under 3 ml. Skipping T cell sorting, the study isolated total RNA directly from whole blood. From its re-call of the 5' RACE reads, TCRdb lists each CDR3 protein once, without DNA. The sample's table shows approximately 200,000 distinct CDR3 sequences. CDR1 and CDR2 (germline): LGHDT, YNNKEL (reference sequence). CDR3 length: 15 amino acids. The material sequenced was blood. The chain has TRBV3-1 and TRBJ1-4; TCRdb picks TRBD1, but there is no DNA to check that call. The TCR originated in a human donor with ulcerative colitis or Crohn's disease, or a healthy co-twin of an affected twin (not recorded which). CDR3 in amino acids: CVSRQPGTGNEKLFF.